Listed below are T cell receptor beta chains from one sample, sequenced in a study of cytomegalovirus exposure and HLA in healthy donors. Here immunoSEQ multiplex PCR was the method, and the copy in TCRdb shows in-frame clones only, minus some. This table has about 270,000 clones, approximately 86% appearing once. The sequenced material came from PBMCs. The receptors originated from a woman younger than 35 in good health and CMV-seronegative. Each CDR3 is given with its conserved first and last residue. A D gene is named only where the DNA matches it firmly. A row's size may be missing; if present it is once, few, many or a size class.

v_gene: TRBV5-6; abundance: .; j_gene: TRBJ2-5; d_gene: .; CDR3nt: TGTGCCAGCAGCTACCAGGGGAATGTGGATCTAGGGACCCAGTACTTC; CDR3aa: CASSYQGNVDLGTQYF
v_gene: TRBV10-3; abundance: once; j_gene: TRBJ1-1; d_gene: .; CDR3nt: TGTGCCATCAGTGAATTGGCCGGAGCGAACACTGAAGCTTTCTTT; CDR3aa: CAISELAGANTEAFF
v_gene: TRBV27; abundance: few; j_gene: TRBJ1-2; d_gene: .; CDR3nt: TGTGCCAGCGGGACGGGGGGGCCGAACACCTTC; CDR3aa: CASGTGGPNTF
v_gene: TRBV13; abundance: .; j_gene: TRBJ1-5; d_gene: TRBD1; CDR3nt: TGTGCCAGCAGCCGCGGGACAGGGGGCAAACAGCCCCAGCATTTT; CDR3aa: CASSRGTGGKQPQHF
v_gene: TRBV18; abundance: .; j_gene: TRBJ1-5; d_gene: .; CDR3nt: TGTGCCAGCTCACCCCTTGAAGGGGATCAGCCCCAGCATTTT; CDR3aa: CASSPLEGDQPQHF
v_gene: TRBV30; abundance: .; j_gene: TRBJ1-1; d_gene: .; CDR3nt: TGTGCCTGCGCCAGGAGAGGACAAGTCTTGAAACTGAACACTGAAGCTTTCTTT; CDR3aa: CACARRGQVLKLNTEAFF
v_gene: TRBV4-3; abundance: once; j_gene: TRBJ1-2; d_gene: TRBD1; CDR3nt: TGCGCCAGCAGCCAAGACGCGCAGGGGGCTAAGGGTGGCTACACCTTC; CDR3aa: CASSQDAQGAKGGYTF
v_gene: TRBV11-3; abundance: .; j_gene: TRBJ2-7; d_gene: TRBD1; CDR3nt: TGTGCCAGCAGCCCCCGCGCCGGACAGGGGGGTCTCAGCGAGCAGTACTTC; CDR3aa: CASSPRAGQGGLSEQYF
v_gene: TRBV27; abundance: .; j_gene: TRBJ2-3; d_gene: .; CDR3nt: TGTGCCAGCAGTTCTCCCCGGGAGCCGGTGGGTACGCAGTATTTT; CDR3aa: CASSSPREPVGTQYF
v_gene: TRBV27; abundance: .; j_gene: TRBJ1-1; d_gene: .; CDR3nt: TGTGCCAGCAGTTTTGCACAGGGCACTGAAGCTTTCTTT; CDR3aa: CASSFAQGTEAFF
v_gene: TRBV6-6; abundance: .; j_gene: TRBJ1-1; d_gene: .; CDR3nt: TGTGCCAGCAGCCGAGGACAGTTGAACACTGAAGCTTTCTTT; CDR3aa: CASSRGQLNTEAFF
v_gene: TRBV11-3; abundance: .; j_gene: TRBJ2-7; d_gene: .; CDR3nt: TGTGCCAGCTCAGCTTGGGGCAGGTTTGCCTACGAGCAGTACTTC; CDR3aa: CASSAWGRFAYEQYF
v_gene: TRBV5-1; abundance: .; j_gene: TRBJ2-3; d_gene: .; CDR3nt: TGCGCCAGCAGCGCCTCGGGAAAGTTCCCTAGCACAGATACGCAGTATTTT; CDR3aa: CASSASGKFPSTDTQYF
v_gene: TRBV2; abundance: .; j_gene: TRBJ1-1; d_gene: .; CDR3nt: TGTGCCAGCAGTGAAGAGCAGGGAGGCACTGAAGCTTTCTTT; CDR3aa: CASSEEQGGTEAFF
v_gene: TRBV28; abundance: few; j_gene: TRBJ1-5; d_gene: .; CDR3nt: TGTGCCAGCAGTTTCGGTAGCAATCAGCCCCAGCATTTT; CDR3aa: CASSFGSNQPQHF
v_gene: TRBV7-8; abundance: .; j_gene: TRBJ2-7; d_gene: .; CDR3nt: TGTGCCAGCACTCAGGGGGGAAGCTCCTACGAGCAGTACTTC; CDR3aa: CASTQGGSSYEQYF
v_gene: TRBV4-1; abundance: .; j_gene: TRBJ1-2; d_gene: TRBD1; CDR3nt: TGCGCCAGCAGCCAAGGTCCTTACAGGGGGATATCGTATGGCTACACCTTC; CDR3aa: CASSQGPYRGISYGYTF
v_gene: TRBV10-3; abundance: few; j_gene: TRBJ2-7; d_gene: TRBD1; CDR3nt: TGTGCCATCTCCTCCGGGACAGGGGGCTACGAGCAGTACTTC; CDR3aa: CAISSGTGGYEQYF
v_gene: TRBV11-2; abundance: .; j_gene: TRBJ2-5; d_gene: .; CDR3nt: TGTGCCAGCTCGGGATCGCAAGAGACCCAGTACTTC; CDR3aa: CASSGSQETQYF
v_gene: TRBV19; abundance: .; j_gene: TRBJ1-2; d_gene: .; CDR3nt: TGTGCCAGTAGTGTGAGGGAGGGCTATGGCTACACCTTC; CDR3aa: CASSVREGYGYTF
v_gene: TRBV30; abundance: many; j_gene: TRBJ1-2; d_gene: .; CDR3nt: TGTGCCTGGAGCACAGGGTACTATGGCTACACCTTC; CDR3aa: CAWSTGYYGYTF
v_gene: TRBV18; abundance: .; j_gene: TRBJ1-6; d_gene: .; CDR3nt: TGTGCCAGCTCACCAGAGTTTCTCGGGAACCTTAATTCACCCCTCCACTTT; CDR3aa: CASSPEFLGNLNSPLHF
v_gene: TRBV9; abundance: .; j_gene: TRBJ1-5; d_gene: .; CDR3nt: TGTGCCAGCAGCCTCTCAGGGTCAAGCAATCAGCCCCAGCATTTT; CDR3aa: CASSLSGSSNQPQHF
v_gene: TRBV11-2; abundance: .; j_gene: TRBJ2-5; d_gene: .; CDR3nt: TGTGCCAGCAGCTTAGGTAGCCGAAGGGAGACCCAGTACTTC; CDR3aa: CASSLGSRRETQYF
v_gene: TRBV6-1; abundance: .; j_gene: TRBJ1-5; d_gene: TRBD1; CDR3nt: TGTGCCAGCACCCTGACAGGGATGGGACAGCCCCAGCATTTT; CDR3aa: CASTLTGMGQPQHF
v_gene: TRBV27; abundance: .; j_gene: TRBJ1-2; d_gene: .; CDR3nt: TGTGCCAGCAGTCCCTCTTACTTCTATGGCTACACCTTC; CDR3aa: CASSPSYFYGYTF
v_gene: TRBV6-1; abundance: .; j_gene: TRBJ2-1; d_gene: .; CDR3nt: TGTGCCAGCAGTGGAGGAGTCTTAGAGGATCGCAATGAGCAGTTCTTC; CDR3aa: CASSGGVLEDRNEQFF
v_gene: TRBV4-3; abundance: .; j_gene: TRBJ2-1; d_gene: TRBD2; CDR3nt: TGCGCCAGCAGCCAAGAGGGACTAGCGGGGGGCAATGAGCAGTTCTTC; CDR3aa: CASSQEGLAGGNEQFF
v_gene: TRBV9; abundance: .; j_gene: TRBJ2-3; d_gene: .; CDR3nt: TGTGCCAGCAGCGAACAGGGTGTCTCGCAGTATTTT; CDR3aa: CASSEQGVSQYF
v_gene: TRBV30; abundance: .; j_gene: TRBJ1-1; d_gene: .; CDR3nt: TGTGCCTGGAGGCGGAGCGGTTCGAACACTGAAGCTTTCTTT; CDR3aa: CAWRRSGSNTEAFF
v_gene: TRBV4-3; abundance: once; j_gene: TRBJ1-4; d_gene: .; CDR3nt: TGCGCCAGCAGCCACCGTACAGGGATTAATGAAAAACTGTTTTTT; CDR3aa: CASSHRTGINEKLFF
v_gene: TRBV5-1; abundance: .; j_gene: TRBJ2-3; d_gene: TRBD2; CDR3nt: TGCGCCAGCAGAAGGACTAGCGGGATCACAGATACGCAGTATTTT; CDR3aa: CASRRTSGITDTQYF
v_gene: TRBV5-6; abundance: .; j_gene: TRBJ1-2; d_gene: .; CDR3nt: TGTGCCAGCAGCTTATCCCGCAGGGGTAGCTATGGCTACACCTTC; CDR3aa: CASSLSRRGSYGYTF
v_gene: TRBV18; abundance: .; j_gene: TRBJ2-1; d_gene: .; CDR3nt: TGTGCCAGCTCAATAAGTGCCCCCGGGACACACAATGAGCAGTTCTTC; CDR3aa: CASSISAPGTHNEQFF
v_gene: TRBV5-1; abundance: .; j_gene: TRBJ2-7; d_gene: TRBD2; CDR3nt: TGCGCCAGCAGCCCCCGGGGGGGGACTAGCGCCTACGAGCAGTACTTC; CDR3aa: CASSPRGGTSAYEQYF
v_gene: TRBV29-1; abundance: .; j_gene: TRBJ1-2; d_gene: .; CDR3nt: TGCAGCGTTGAAGCAGGGGTTGATGGCTACACCTTC; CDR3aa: CSVEAGVDGYTF